This section outlines one TCR beta chain sequence together with its context. This sample is drawn from a study of shared clonotypes between healthy human individuals. The assay was immunoSEQ multiplex PCR, and TCRdb's table has in-frame clones only and misses some. The table has some 2.3 million clones, over 85% seen once; the top ten hold 0.39%. Partitioning of CD4+ cells yielded a CD45RA+ naive subset and a CD45RA-negative memory subset. Trimming cost V 2 bases and J 5 bases; bases outside gene matches: 8. This CDR3 is 18 amino acids long. In germline, CDR1 is SGHAT, CDR2 FQNNGV. This chain connects TRBV11-2 to TRBJ2-2; 13 positions agree with TRBD2. This TCR derives from a young man in good health. Some clones in this sample may be carry-over from other donors' samples. Sample: naive CD4+ T cells from PBMCs. Stated subset: CD45RA+ positively selected. The CDR3 sequence: CASSLLLAGGLSTGELFF. The CDR3 region has the DNA TGTGCCAGCAGCTTACTACTAGCGGGAGGGCTCAGTACCGGGGAGCTGTTTTTT.